The clone carrying this T cell receptor beta chain has a count of ten or more. CDR3 length: 16 amino acids. The germline CDR1 and CDR2 sequences are SGHTS and YDEGEE. Between the trimmed V and J ends, which lost 4 bases and 0 bases, there was a span of 13 bases. The sample originates from a study of T cells in Graves' hyperthyroidism and ophthalmopathy. Regions amplified from RNA transcripts were the TCR beta CDR3 regions. The HTBI set primed first-round TCR CDR3 RT-PCR. TCRdb recomputed calls from the multiplex PCR reads with MiXCR, one row per CDR3 protein. The data show 350,000 to 400,000 distinct CDR3 sequences, with approximately 13% seen just once and approximately 11% held by the top ten.

What was sequenced was blood. The receptor comes from an older woman with Graves' hyperthyroidism. The rearrangement links TRBV5-8 to TRBJ1-4; no definite D call. The CDR3 sequence: CASSPGLGATNEKLFF. As DNA, the CDR3 is TGTGCCAGCAGCCCCGGACTCGGTGCAACTAATGAAAAACTGTTTTTT. Full variable domain (remainder filled in from reference TRBV5-8 and TRBJ1-4): EAGVTQSPTHLIKTRGQQATLRCSPISGHTSVYWYQQALGLGLQFLLWYDEGEERNRGNFPPRFSGRQFPNYSSELNVNALELEDSALYLCASSPGLGATNEKLFFGSGTQLSVL.